This TCR beta chain originates from a study of T cells after posttransplantation cyclophosphamide. Findings of the study overall: Later post-transplant blood repertoires were often dominated by donor CD8+ memory clones. Tissue-infiltrating T cells from skin or gut overlapped little with blood T cells. TRB clonality was highly associated with recipient CMV seropositivity and reactivation.

The method was immunoSEQ multiplex PCR; TCRdb's version includes in-frame clones alone and lacks a portion of them. This sample carries 40,000 or so clones, none of them present only once. In germline, CDR1 is SNHLY, CDR2 FYNNEI. V was trimmed by 6 bases and J by 6 bases, leaving 20 bases between them. The CDR3 sequence is 15 residues long. Peripheral blood was collected from the related graft donor on the marrow donation day. This clone was seen at least ten times. Its antigen remains unknown. The J gene is TRBJ1-2, the V gene TRBV2; a weak D match, TRBD1 (6 bases). Sequencing input: PBMCs. The sequence was obtained from a young man in good health and a related stem cell transplant donor. The CDR3 is CASSRGGRIQNGYTF. CDR3 DNA sequence: TGTGCCAGCAGCCGGGGGGGGCGCATCCAGAATGGCTACACCTTC.